The clone carrying this TCR beta chain was detected a few times. Its target is not known. The CDR3 is 16 residues long. The ends lost 3 bases at V and 1 base at J; junction bases unmatched: 7. CDR1 is MNHEY, CDR2 SVGAGI, per germline. The data originate from a study of identical twins. Overall study findings and caveats: Insertions were reduced in abundant cord blood beta clonotypes but not in memory repertoires.

TCRdb reprocessed the 5' RACE reads with MiXCR, giving one entry per CDR3 protein. The profile covers hundreds of thousands of distinct CDR3 sequences, with 21% appearing a single time and around 4.4% taken by the ten largest. These data were also filed under a second study, of T cells expressing NK-cell markers. That paper adds: Most of the eight sequenced donors tested HCMV-seropositive; one tested seronegative.

The chain has TRBV6-5 and TRBJ2-7; 9 nucleotides match TRBD2. Sequenced material: PBMCs. The sequence was obtained from a woman aged 18 to 35 in good health. The CDR3 here is CASSYFSTSGSYEQYF. CDR3 bases: TGTGCCAGCAGTTATTTCTCGACTAGCGGATCCTACGAGCAGTACTTC.